These T cell receptor beta chains were read from a single sample in a study of cytomegalovirus exposure and HLA in healthy donors. Clones were sequenced by immunoSEQ multiplex PCR, and TCRdb holds only the in-frame ones, with some missing. The repertoire table contains nearly 200,000 clones. The source material was PBMCs. Receptors originate from a boy aged 5-17 years in good health and CMV-seronegative. Both conserved end residues are part of each CDR3. The order of the fields is V gene, D gene, J gene, CDR3 DNA, CDR3 protein. A D gene is named only where the DNA matches it firmly.

TRBV27	.	TRBJ2-1	TGTGCCAGCAGTTTATGGTACAGCCTCTCCTACAATGAGCAGTTCTTC	CASSLWYSLSYNEQFF
TRBV6-5	TRBD1	TRBJ2-7	TGTGCCAGCAGTCCACCGGGACAGGGTTACGAGCAGTACTTC	CASSPPGQGYEQYF
TRBV7-6	TRBD1	TRBJ2-7	TGTGCCAGCAGCTTCGGGACAGGGGACGCTGAGGAGCAGTACTTC	CASSFGTGDAEEQYF
TRBV5-1	.	TRBJ2-7	TGCGCCAGCAGCTTCAGAAGTGGCTCCTACGAGCAGTACTTC	CASSFRSGSYEQYF
TRBV30	TRBD1	TRBJ1-1	TGTGCCTGGGACAGGGGGCAAAGCACTGAAGCTTTCTTT	CAWDRGQSTEAFF
TRBV9	TRBD1	TRBJ2-3	TGTGCCAGCAGCGACGACAGGGCCACAGATACGCAGTATTTT	CASSDDRATDTQYF
TRBV4-1	.	TRBJ1-5	TGCGCCAGCAGCCAACCTAGGACTGGACTTGATAGCAATCAGCCCCAGCATTTT	CASSQPRTGLDSNQPQHF
TRBV5-1	.	TRBJ1-1	TGCGCCAGCAGCCTGCGTGGGAACACTGAAGCTTTCTTT	CASSLRGNTEAFF
TRBV29-1	.	TRBJ2-7	TGCATCGAAGGACACCCCTCCTACGAGCAGTACTTC	CIEGHPSYEQYF
TRBV27	TRBD2	TRBJ2-5	TGTGCCAGCAGTCCACGTGGGACTAGCGGGGGCCGCGAGACCCAGTACTTC	CASSPRGTSGGRETQYF
TRBV7-6	.	TRBJ1-3	TGTGCCAGCAGCTTAGATGTCTCTGGGGGCAACGCCATATATTTT	CASSLDVSGGNAIYF
TRBV10-3	TRBD1	TRBJ2-7	TGTGCCATCAGTGGGGACAGTTACGAGCAGTACTTC	CAISGDSYEQYF
TRBV5-1	.	TRBJ1-3	TGCGCCAGCAACCTAGGAGGGGCCGTTGGTGGAAACACCATATATTTT	CASNLGGAVGGNTIYF
TRBV10-1	.	TRBJ2-2	TGCGCCAGCAGTTCAGGGTCCGGGGAGCTGTTTTTT	CASSSGSGELFF
TRBV6-1	.	TRBJ2-1	TGTGCCAGCAGTGGCAGGACAGTATACTACAATGAGCAGTTCTTC	CASSGRTVYYNEQFF
TRBV15	TRBD2	TRBJ2-1	TGTGCCACCAGCAGGGTGACCGGGACTACTTTGTTCTTC	CATSRVTGTTLFF
TRBV6-1	.	TRBJ1-6	TGTGCCAGCAGTGCAGGCTTTAATTCACCCCTCCACTTT	CASSAGFNSPLHF
TRBV30	.	TRBJ1-5	TGTGCCTGGAGTGTACACAGGGACGATCAGCCCCAGCATTTT	CAWSVHRDDQPQHF
TRBV13	TRBD1	TRBJ1-2	TGTGCCAGCAGCTTAGGTCGGACAGGGGGTTACTATGGCTACACCTTC	CASSLGRTGGYYGYTF
TRBV7-8	.	TRBJ1-2	TGTGCCAGCAGCAAGCGAGACGGGTTCAACTATGGCTACACCTTC	CASSKRDGFNYGYTF
TRBV5-1	TRBD1	TRBJ1-2	TGCGCCAGCAGCTTGGCGTGGGGCTCTGGGACAGGGGATGGCTACACCTTC	CASSLAWGSGTGDGYTF
TRBV11-2	.	TRBJ2-2	TGTGCCAGCAGCTTAGTCCGGGCAGGGGCGACCGGGGAGCTGTTTTTT	CASSLVRAGATGELFF
TRBV30	TRBD2	TRBJ2-5	TGTGCCTGGAGTGTACAAAAGGGACTATCGTACCAAGAGACCCAGTACTTC	CAWSVQKGLSYQETQYF
TRBV4-1	.	TRBJ2-5	TGCGCCAGCAGCCACCCAGCGGAGACCCAGTACTTC	CASSHPAETQYF